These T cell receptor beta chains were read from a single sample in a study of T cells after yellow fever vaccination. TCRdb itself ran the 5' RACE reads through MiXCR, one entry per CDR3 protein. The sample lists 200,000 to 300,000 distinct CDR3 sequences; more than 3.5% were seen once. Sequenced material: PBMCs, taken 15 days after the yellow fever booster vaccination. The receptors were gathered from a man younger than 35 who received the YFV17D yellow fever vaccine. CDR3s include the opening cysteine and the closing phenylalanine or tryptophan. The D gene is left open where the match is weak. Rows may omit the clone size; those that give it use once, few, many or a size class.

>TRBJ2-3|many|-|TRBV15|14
CATSRAVTTDTQYF
TGTGCCACCAGCAGAGCGGTGACCACAGATACGCAGTATTTT
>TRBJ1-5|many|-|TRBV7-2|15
CASSVERGRNQPQHF
TGTGCCAGCAGCGTAGAACGGGGGCGTAATCAGCCCCAGCATTTT
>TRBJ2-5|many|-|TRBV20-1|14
CSASTGLVWETQYF
TGCAGTGCTAGTACGGGGTTGGTGTGGGAGACCCAGTACTTC
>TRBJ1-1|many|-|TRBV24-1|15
CATNILARGHQEAFF
TGTGCCACCAATATTCTTGCCCGGGGACACCAAGAAGCTTTCTTT
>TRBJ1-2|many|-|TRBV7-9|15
CASSSPGGRVYGYTF
TGTGCCAGCAGCTCCCCCGGGGGGCGCGTCTATGGCTACACCTTC
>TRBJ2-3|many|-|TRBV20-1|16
CSAMSGLSLNTDTQYF
TGCAGTGCTATGTCGGGCCTCTCCCTAAACACAGATACGCAGTATTTT
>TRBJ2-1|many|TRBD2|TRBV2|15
CASGGGGPTLNEQFF
TGTGCCAGTGGCGGGGGGGGACCCACTTTGAATGAGCAGTTCTTC
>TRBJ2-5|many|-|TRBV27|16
CASSPPGQGGSETQYF
TGTGCCAGCAGTCCCCCGGGGCAGGGGGGGTCAGAGACCCAGTACTTC
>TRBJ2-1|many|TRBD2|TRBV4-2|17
CASSQDMAGGPVQEQFF
TGTGCCAGCAGCCAAGATATGGCGGGGGGTCCCGTCCAGGAGCAGTTCTTC
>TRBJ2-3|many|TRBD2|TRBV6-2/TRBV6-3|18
CASIPGLAVLVPTDTQYF
TGTGCCAGCATTCCGGGACTAGCGGTTTTGGTCCCCACAGATACGCAGTATTTT
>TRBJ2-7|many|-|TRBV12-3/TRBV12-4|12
CASGPDQGEQYF
TGTGCCAGCGGACCCGACCAGGGCGAGCAGTACTTC
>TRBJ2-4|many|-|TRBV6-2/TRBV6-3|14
CASSYAEEGNIQYF
TGTGCCAGCAGTTACGCCGAAGAGGGAAACATTCAGTACTTC
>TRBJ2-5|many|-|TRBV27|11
CASGRRETQYF
TGTGCCAGCGGGAGGCGAGAGACCCAGTACTTC
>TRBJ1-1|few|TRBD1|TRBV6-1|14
CASTLDRGDTEAFF
TGTGCCAGCACCTTGGACAGGGGGGACACTGAAGCTTTCTTT
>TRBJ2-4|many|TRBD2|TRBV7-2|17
CASRLGGAGGLRNIQYF
TGTGCCAGCAGATTAGGTGGAGCGGGGGGGCTTCGGAACATTCAGTACTTC
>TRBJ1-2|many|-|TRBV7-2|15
CASSSFVTGPYGYTF
TGTGCCAGCAGCTCCTTCGTTACCGGCCCCTATGGCTACACCTTC
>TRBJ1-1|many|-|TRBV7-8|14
CASTYPPPDTEAFF
TGTGCCAGCACGTATCCGCCGCCCGACACTGAAGCTTTCTTT
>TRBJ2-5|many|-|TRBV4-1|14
CASSQVTGKETQYF
TGCGCCAGCAGCCAAGTAACTGGTAAAGAGACCCAGTACTTC
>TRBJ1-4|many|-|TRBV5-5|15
CASSLGTDYNEKLFF
TGTGCCAGCAGCTTGGGGACAGATTATAATGAAAAACTGTTTTTT
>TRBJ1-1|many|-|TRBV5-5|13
CASSFRGVGEAFF
TGTGCCAGCAGCTTTAGGGGAGTGGGTGAAGCTTTCTTT
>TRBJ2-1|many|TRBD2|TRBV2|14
CARGLAGGYNEQFF
TGTGCCAGGGGACTAGCGGGGGGGTACAATGAGCAGTTCTTC
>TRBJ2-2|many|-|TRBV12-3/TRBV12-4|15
CASSFLGPYTGELFF
TGTGCCAGCAGTTTCCTGGGGCCATACACCGGGGAGCTGTTTTTT
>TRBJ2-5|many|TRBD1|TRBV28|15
CASSPDRELKETQYF
TGTGCCAGCAGTCCCGACAGGGAATTGAAAGAGACCCAGTACTTC
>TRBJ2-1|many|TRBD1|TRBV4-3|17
CASSLTGTGIVYNEQFF
TGCGCCAGCAGCCTAACCGGGACAGGGATAGTGTACAATGAGCAGTTCTTC
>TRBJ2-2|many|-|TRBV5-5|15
CASSPLNPSSGELFF
TGTGCCAGCAGCCCCCTAAACCCTAGTTCCGGGGAGCTGTTTTTT
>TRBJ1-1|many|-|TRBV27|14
CASSHTTGNTEAFF
TGTGCCAGCAGTCATACGACCGGGAACACTGAAGCTTTCTTT
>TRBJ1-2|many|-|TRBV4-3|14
CASSQVAGSLGYTF
TGCGCCAGCAGCCAAGTCGCCGGTTCTCTAGGCTACACCTTC
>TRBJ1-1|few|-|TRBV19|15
CASSDNRLGNTEAFF
TGTGCCAGTAGTGACAACAGGTTGGGGAACACTGAAGCTTTCTTT
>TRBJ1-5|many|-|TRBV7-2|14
CASSHSPGNQPQHF
TGTGCCAGCAGCCACAGTCCGGGCAATCAGCCCCAGCATTTT
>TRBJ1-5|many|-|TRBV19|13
CATHPGGNQPQHF
TGTGCCACCCATCCCGGGGGGAATCAGCCCCAGCATTTT
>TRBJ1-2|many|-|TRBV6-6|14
CASSAGGKMDGYTF
TGTGCCAGCAGTGCCGGGGGTAAAATGGATGGCTACACCTTC
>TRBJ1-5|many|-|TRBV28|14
CASSLGRGYWPQHF
TGTGCCAGCAGTTTAGGGAGGGGGTATTGGCCCCAGCATTTT
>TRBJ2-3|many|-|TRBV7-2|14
CASSSFWGTDTQYF
TGTGCCAGCAGCTCATTTTGGGGCACAGATACGCAGTATTTT
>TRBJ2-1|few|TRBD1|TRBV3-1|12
CASSSGGREQFF
TGTGCCAGCAGCTCAGGGGGCCGGGAGCAGTTCTTC
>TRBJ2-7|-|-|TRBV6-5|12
CASSPLSGEQYF
TGTGCCAGCAGCCCCTTGTCGGGCGAGCAGTACTTC
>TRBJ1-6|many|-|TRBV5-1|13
CASSLAGNSPLHF
TGCGCCAGCAGCTTGGCCGGGAATTCACCCCTCCACTTT
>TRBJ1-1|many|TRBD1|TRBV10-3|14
CAIKKTGVGTEAFF
TGTGCCATCAAGAAAACAGGGGTTGGCACTGAAGCTTTCTTT
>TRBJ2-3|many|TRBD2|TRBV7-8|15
CASSQVAGSTDTQYF
TGTGCCAGCAGCCAGGTAGCGGGGAGCACAGATACGCAGTATTTT
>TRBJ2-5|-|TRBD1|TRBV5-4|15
CASSSIGQGQETQYF
TGTGCCAGCAGCTCCATCGGACAGGGACAAGAGACCCAGTACTTC
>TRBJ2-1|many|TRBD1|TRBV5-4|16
CASSPWAGQGTNEQFF
TGTGCCAGCAGCCCATGGGCGGGACAGGGGACCAATGAGCAGTTCTTC